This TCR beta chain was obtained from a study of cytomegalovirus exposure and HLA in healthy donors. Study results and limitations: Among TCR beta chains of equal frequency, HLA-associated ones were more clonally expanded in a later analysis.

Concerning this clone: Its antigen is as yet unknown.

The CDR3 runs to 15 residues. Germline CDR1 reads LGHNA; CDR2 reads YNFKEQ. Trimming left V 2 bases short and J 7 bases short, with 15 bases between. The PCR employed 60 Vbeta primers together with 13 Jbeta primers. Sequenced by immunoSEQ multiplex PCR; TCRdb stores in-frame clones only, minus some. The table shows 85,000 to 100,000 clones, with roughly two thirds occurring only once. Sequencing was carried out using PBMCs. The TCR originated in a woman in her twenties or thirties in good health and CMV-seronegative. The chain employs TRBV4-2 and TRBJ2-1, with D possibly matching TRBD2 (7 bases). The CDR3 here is CASSQSRGGGNEQFF. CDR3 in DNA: TGTGCCAGCAGCCAATCCCGAGGGGGGGGAAATGAGCAGTTCTTC.